Each of the 22 T cell receptor beta chains below was sequenced from the same sample in a study of human T cells and chemical hapten exposure. Via MiXCR, TCRdb re-called the RACE reads, giving one row per CDR3 protein. Here the sample spans under 150,000 distinct CDR3 sequences, roughly 12% being singletons. The time point was: patch test 1, 2 weeks after DPC sensitization. This sample's treatment: therapeutic diphenylcyclopropenone sensitization with weekly scalp DPC. This specimen was whole blood, taken in connection with sensitization to the hapten diphenylcyclopropenone (DPC). These receptors originate from a woman aged 45-59 years with alopecia areata. Some clones in this sample may be carry-over from other donors' samples.

About this clonotype itself: An end of the junction differs from the germline gene, which may be a read error. V gene TRBV29-1 combines with J gene TRBJ1-1, with 9 positions matching TRBD1. The CDR3 contains 12 residues. The germline V gene encodes CDR1 SQVTM and CDR2 ANQGSEA. CDR3 loop: CSAGTGNTEAFF. In DNA, the CDR3 is TGCAGCGCGGGGACAGGGAACACGGAAGCTTTCTTT.

The gene calls are TRBV20-1 and TRBJ2-7; D call uncertain. V gave up 1 base and J gave up 4 bases, with 11 bases separating them. Per the germline V gene, CDR1 is DFQATT and CDR2 is SNEGSKA (reference sequence). The CDR3 runs to 13 residues. CDR3 sequence: CSARGPTRYEQYF. The CDR3 nucleotides are TGCAGTGCTAGAGGACCTACCAGGTACGAGCAGTACTTC.

This clonotype was observed a few times. The V and J genes are TRBV4-1 and TRBJ1-2; 8 bases map to TRBD1. V lost 1 base, J lost 2 bases, and 3 bases stayed unmatched. The CDR3 extends over 15 amino acids. Germline V lookup: CDR1 MGHRA, CDR2 YSYEKL. In nucleotides, the CDR3 is TGCGCCAGCAGCCAAGGGACAGGGATAAACTATGGCTACACCTTC. Translating it yields CASSQGTGINYGYTF.

In this sample, this clonotype turned up many times. The chain joins TRBV12-3 or TRBV12-4 to TRBJ1-6; 8 positions match TRBD1. Trimming cost V 5 bases and J 8 bases; bases outside gene matches: 5. This CDR3 contains 14 residues. The CDR3 region has the DNA TGTGCCAGCAGTCGACAGGGGTTCTATTCACCCCTCCACTTT. Translated: CASSRQGFYSPLHF.

This clonotype was observed a handful of times. V and J are TRBV20-1 and TRBJ1-5, with D unclear. With 2 bases removed from V and 6 bases from J, the gap between germline ends came to 11 bases. Looked up from germline, CDR1 is DFQATT and CDR2 is SNEGSKA (reference sequence). The CDR3 runs 13 residues. CDR3 coding DNA: TGCAGTGCTAGAAAGCAGTGGGGTCAGCCCCAGCATTTT. Translated: CSARKQWGQPQHF.

This clonotype has only a few counts. The chain joins TRBV7-2 to TRBJ1-6, with D unresolved. CDR3 size: 14 residues. Trimming took 5 bases from V and 10 from J, leaving 15 bases between them. CDR1 SGHTA and CDR2 FQGNSA come from the germline V gene. The CDR3 DNA reads as TGTGCCAGCAGCCGGATCGGGGATGGCTCACCCCTCCACTTT. Translating gives CASSRIGDGSPLHF. Filled out from reference TRBV7-2 and TRBJ1-6, the complete variable domain reads GAGVSQSPSNKVTEKGKDVELRCDPISGHTALYWYRQSLGQGLEFLIYFQGNSAPDKSGLPSDRFSAERTGGSVSTLTIQRTQQEDSAVYLCASSRIGDGSPLHFGNGTRLTVT.

This clonotype was observed a few times. The chain combines TRBV5-4 with TRBJ2-5, with D perhaps TRBD2 (7 bases). Looked up from germline, CDR1 is SGHNT and CDR2 is YYREEE (reference sequence). The V gene lost 3 bases and the J gene lost 3 bases, with 18 bases spanning the gap. The CDR3 sequence is 16 residues long. The CDR3 DNA follows: TGTGCCAGCAGCTCCAAAGGGGGAGCGGGGAAAGAGACCCAGTACTTC. This encodes CASSSKGGAGKETQYF.

V is TRBV3-1 and J is TRBJ2-5; no clear D. Between the trimmed V and J ends, which lost 1 base and 1 base, there was a span of 7 bases. From germline, CDR1 is LGHDT and CDR2 YNNKEL (reference sequence). This CDR3 spans 14 amino acids. The CDR3 spells CASSQAAAQETQYF. Here the CDR3 DNA reads TGTGCCAGCAGCCAAGCGGCAGCCCAAGAGACCCAGTACTTC.

The sample holds a few counts of this clonotype. This chain uses TRBV28 with TRBJ1-5, with 7 bases identical to TRBD1. Trimming cost V 8 bases and J 5 bases; bases outside gene matches: 9. CDR1 and CDR2 (germline): MDHEN, SYDVKM. The CDR3 spans 14 residues. CDR3 DNA sequence: TGTGCCAGCCTTATCGGACAGGCCGATCAGCCCCAGCATTTT. It is translated as CASLIGQADQPQHF.

CDR3 amino acids: CASSQGDTGELFF. The CDR3 coding sequence is TGTGCCAGCAGCCAAGGGGACACCGGGGAGCTGTTTTTT. The chain carries TRBV3-1 and TRBJ2-2; D gene unclear. CDR1 LGHDT and CDR2 YNNKEL come from the germline V gene (reference sequence). V dropped 1 base and J dropped 3 bases, with 3 bases sitting between them. CDR3 length equals 13 residues.

This clonotype was seen ten or more times. The chain employs TRBV6-2 or TRBV6-3 and TRBJ1-5; no clear D gene. Trimming took off 6 bases at V and 7 bases at J, with 13 bases between the two ends. Germline V gives CDR1 MNHEY, CDR2 SVGEGT. The CDR3 has 13 residues. This chain's CDR3 is CASSPTWGQPQHF. CDR3 DNA: TGTGCCAGCAGCCCCACATGGGGACAGCCCCAGCATTTT.

This clonotype was seen repeatedly, ten times or more. The V gene is TRBV10-1, the J gene TRBJ1-1, with unresolved D. The CDR3 has 14 amino acids. Trimming removed 0 bases at V and 1 base at J, with 6 bases between. Germline V gives CDR1 WNHNN, CDR2 SYGVQD (reference sequence). The DNA of the CDR3 is TGCGCCAGCAGTGAGTCGCTGGGGAACACTGAAGCTTTCTTT. This gives the protein CASSESLGNTEAFF.

This clonotype was picked up a small number of times. The chain recombines TRBV14 with TRBJ2-6; tentatively, D is TRBD1 or TRBD2 (5 bases each). Germline V gene data show CDR1 as SGHDN and CDR2 as FVKESK. The length of the CDR3 is 17 residues. Trimming shortened V by 4 bases and J by 0 bases, and 13 bases separated the two germline ends. In nucleotides, the CDR3 is TGTGCCAGCAGCCGAAGAGAGGGGCCCTCTGGGGCCAACGTCCTGACTTTC. Encoded protein: CASSRREGPSGANVLTF.

The J gene is TRBJ1-5, the V gene TRBV2; D remains ambiguous. Deletions cut 4 bases from V and 9 bases from J, with 16 bases between. CDR1 SNHLY and CDR2 FYNNEI come from the germline V gene. The CDR3 totals 14 residues. The CDR3 coding sequence is TGTGCCAGCAGTGTCGGGCAGGTCTTGGGGCCCCAGCATTTT. It encodes CASSVGQVLGPQHF.

This clonotype was found many times. The chain is built from TRBV4-3 and TRBJ1-1, with D tentatively TRBD1 (5 bases). CDR3 size: 17 residues. The V gene lost 0 bases and the J gene lost 3 bases, with 17 bases spanning the gap. Germline V CDR1 and CDR2: LGHNA, YSLEER. CDR3 DNA sequence: TGCGCCAGCAGCCAAGAAGGGGCTGGAGCTCGGCACACTGAAGCTTTCTTT. Translating it yields CASSQEGAGARHTEAFF.

This clonotype occurred many times. The V call is TRBV5-4, the J call TRBJ1-2; D gene unclear. The ends were cut back, 0 bases at V and 2 bases at J, with 5 bases in the middle. In germline, CDR1 is SGHNT, CDR2 YYREEE (reference sequence). The CDR3 is made up of 13 amino acids. Here the CDR3 reads CASSLDSNYGYTF. In DNA form, the CDR3 reads TGTGCCAGCAGCTTGGACAGCAACTATGGCTACACCTTC.

This clonotype was seen a handful of times. CDR3 nucleotides: TGCAGCGTTGTGAGGGGGCTTCATGAGCAGTTCTTC. This translates into CSVVRGLHEQFF. The genes are TRBV29-1 and TRBJ2-1, with 7 bases that match TRBD1. The trim removed 4 bases at V and 8 bases at J, leaving 5 bases unmatched. The germline V gene has CDR1 SQVTM and CDR2 ANQGSEA. This CDR3 contains 12 residues.

This clonotype was detected a few times. The chain joins TRBV13 to TRBJ2-7; 8 nucleotides match TRBD2. Germline values: CDR1 PRHDT, CDR2 FYEKMQ (reference sequence). With 4 bases clipped from V and 2 bases from J, the junction kept 7 bases outside the gene matches. CDR3 length: 15 residues. This CDR3 reads CASSSGGERAYEQYF. The CDR3 DNA follows: TGTGCCAGCAGCTCCGGGGGGGAAAGGGCCTACGAGCAGTACTTC.

This clonotype occurred many times. The chain combines TRBV29-1 with TRBJ2-7; 11 bases fit TRBD1. This CDR3 has 16 residues. The J segment lost 3 bases and the V segment lost 0 bases, leaving 7 bases of the junction unmatched. Germline V gives CDR1 SQVTM, CDR2 ANQGSEA. The CDR3 loop reads CSVEDLVGTGGYEQYF. The CDR3 DNA reads as TGCAGCGTTGAAGATCTCGTAGGGACAGGGGGCTACGAGCAGTACTTC.

The chain uses TRBV7-2 and TRBJ2-1; either TRBD1 or TRBD2 may fit D (5 bases each). Deletions cut 5 bases from V and 0 bases from J, with 14 bases between. Germline CDR1 is SGHTA and CDR2 is FQGNSA. CDR3 length equals 16 residues. CDR3 DNA: TGTGCCAGCAGCCACTCCGGGGCCTCCTCCTACAATGAGCAGTTCTTC. It encodes CASSHSGASSYNEQFF.

In this sample, this clonotype turned up a few times. This chain joins TRBV28 and TRBJ1-2, with 7 bases fitting TRBD1. Germline V lookup: CDR1 MDHEN, CDR2 SYDVKM. Germline trimming cut 2 bases from V and 5 bases from J; bases unmatched to any gene: 11. The CDR3 is made up of 16 amino acids. CDR3 DNA sequence: TGTGCCAGCAGTTTAGAGGACAGGCCTCATACATATGGCTACACCTTC. It yields the protein CASSLEDRPHTYGYTF.

This clonotype has at least ten counts. The J gene is TRBJ2-1, the V gene TRBV18; 10 bases fit TRBD2. The junction had 7 bases not matched to a gene; V was cut back by 6 bases and J by 5 bases. Per the germline V gene, CDR1 is KGHSH and CDR2 is LQKENI. This CDR3 region has 15 residues. In DNA, the CDR3 is TGTGCCAGCTCGACCCTAGCGGGAGAAAACAATGAGCAGTTCTTC. This gives the protein CASSTLAGENNEQFF.